The following is a T cell receptor (beta chain) sequence with its context. Antigen unknown. This entry belongs to a study of T cell responses to AZD1222 COVID-19 vaccine. The ends lost 6 bases at V and 7 bases at J; junction bases unmatched: 14. There are 15 residues in the CDR3. The germline gives CDR1 MGHDK, CDR2 SYGVNS. Clones were read by immunoSEQ multiplex PCR, and TCRdb kept only the in-frame ones, dropping some. In the table there are roughly 95,000 clones, more than 85% of which are singletons. Study-wide points: Repertoire collection took place solely once the T cell response had peaked. Only a handful of AZD1222 recipients, six or seven in all, had baseline seropositivity. Per reports, nearly half of all spike-specific TCRs target regions that are unmutated in variants. There were mostly white British donors and more females than males, and clonal diversity was possibly underestimated.

This TCR derives from an adult who received the AZD1222 COVID-19 vaccine. J is TRBJ1-1 and V is TRBV25-1; 7 nucleotides align to TRBD1. The material sequenced was peripheral blood, taken 28 days after the second AZD1222 dose. In DNA, the CDR3 is TGTGCCAGCAGGGAAGGGGGTCGGCGACAGGGTGAAGCTTTCTTT. It is translated as CASREGGRRQGEAFF.